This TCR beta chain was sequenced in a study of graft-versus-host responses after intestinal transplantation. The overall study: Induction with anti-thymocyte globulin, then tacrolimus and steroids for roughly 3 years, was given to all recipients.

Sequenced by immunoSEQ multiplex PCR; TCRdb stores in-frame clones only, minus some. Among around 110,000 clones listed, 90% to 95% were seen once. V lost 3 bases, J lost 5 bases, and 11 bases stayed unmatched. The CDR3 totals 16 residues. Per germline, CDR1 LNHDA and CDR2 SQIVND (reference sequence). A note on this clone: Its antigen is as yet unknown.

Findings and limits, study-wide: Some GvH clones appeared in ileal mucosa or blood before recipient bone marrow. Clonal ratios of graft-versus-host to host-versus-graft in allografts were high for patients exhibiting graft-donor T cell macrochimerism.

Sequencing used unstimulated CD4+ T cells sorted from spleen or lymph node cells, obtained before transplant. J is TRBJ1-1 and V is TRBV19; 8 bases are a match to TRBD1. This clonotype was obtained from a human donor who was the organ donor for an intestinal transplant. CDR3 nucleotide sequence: TGTGCCAGTAGTATCCCAGGGGGCCCTGTGGGGACTGAAGCTTTCTTT. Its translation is CASSIPGGPVGTEAFF.